The source of this T cell receptor (beta chain) is a study of human T cells and chemical hapten exposure. Across the study: Patients received weekly diphenylcyclopropenone doses to the scalp throughout the roughly 24-week study.

Time point denoted: pre-sensitization, week 0. The treatment was: therapeutic diphenylcyclopropenone sensitization with weekly scalp DPC. Each CDR3 protein gets one entry after TCRdb re-called the RACE reads with MiXCR. The data show about 89,000 distinct CDR3 sequences, roughly a tenth seen once. Per the germline V gene, CDR1 is SEHNR and CDR2 is FQNEAQ (reference sequence). With 8 bases removed from V and 0 bases from J, the gap between germline ends came to 12 bases. This CDR3 contains 14 residues. The origin of this receptor is a woman in her sixties or seventies with alopecia areata. Some clones in this sample may be carry-over from other donors' samples. The chain uses TRBV7-9 and TRBJ2-3, with D possibly TRBD1 on 6 matching bases. Sequencing was performed on whole blood, taken in connection with sensitization to the hapten diphenylcyclopropenone (DPC). The CDR3 DNA is TGTGCCAGCGGCACAGGGCTTAGCACAGATACGCAGTATTTT. It encodes CASGTGLSTDTQYF.